This TCR beta chain originates from a study of cytomegalovirus exposure and HLA in healthy donors. Clones were sequenced by immunoSEQ multiplex PCR, and TCRdb holds only the in-frame ones, with some missing. The sample includes about 270,000 clones, approximately 83% of them seen just once. This clone was seen a single time. Its cognate antigen is unknown. Points from the study as a whole: Cytomegalovirus-associated TCR beta chains were listed, numbering 150 to 200.

The clonotype originates from a woman under 30 in good health and CMV-seronegative. The source material was PBMCs.

CDR3 residues: CAWRETGGADTQYF. CDR3 nucleotides: TGTGCCTGGAGGGAGACAGGGGGCGCAGATACGCAGTATTTT. This rearrangement joins TRBV30 to TRBJ2-3; 10 bases align to TRBD1. The CDR3 is made up of 14 amino acids. V dropped 3 bases and J dropped 4; count of bases not matched to a gene: 4. Germline CDR1 reads GTSNPN; CDR2 reads SVGIG (reference sequence).